The T cell receptor (beta chain) described here comes from a study of T-cell reconstitution after alpha-beta-depleted transplantation in children. The V end lost 6 bases, the J end lost 4 bases, and 11 bases lay between the germline ends. CDR1 is DFQATT and CDR2 is SNEGSKA in the germline V gene (reference sequence). The CDR3 consists of 12 residues. It was with unique molecular identifiers that the TCRbeta library was prepared. TCRdb analysed the PCR reads with MiXCR anew, one entry per CDR3 protein. The repertoire holds 300,000 or so distinct CDR3 sequences, with about 10% as singletons. The clonotype originates from a human donor who donated a stem cell graft to a child with SCID. This chain joins TRBV20-1 and TRBJ2-3; D remains ambiguous. Sequenced material: PBMCs from the stem cell graft donor, taken from the stem cell graft. DNA for the CDR3: TGCAGTGCCCTGAATCTTCCAGATACGCAGTATTTT. Protein product: CSALNLPDTQYF.